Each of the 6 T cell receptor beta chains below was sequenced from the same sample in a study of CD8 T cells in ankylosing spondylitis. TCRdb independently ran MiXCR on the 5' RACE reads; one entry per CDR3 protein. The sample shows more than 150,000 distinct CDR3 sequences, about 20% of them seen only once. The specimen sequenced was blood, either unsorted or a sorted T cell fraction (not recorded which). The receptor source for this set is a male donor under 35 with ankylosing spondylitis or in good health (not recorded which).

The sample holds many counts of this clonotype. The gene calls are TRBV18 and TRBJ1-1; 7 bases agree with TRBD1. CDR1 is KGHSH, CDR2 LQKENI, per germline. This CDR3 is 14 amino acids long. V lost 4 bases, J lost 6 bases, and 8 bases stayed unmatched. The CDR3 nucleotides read TGTGCCAGCTCACGCTTACAGGGGAGCGCTGAAGCTTTCTTT. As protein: CASSRLQGSAEAFF.

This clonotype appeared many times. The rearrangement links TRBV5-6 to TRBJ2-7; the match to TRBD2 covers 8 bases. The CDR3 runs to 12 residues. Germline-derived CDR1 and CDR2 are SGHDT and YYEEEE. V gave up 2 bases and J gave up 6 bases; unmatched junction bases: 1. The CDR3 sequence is CASSFAGGEQYV. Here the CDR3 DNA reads TGTGCCAGCAGCTTCGCGGGAGGCGAGCAGTACGTC.

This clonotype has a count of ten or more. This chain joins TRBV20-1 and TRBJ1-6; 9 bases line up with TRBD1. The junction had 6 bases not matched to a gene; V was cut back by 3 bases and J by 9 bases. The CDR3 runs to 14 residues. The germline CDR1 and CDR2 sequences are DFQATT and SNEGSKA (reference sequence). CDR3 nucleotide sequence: TGCAGTGCTAGGTTGGGACAGGGTGTTTCACCCCTCCACTTT. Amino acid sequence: CSARLGQGVSPLHF.

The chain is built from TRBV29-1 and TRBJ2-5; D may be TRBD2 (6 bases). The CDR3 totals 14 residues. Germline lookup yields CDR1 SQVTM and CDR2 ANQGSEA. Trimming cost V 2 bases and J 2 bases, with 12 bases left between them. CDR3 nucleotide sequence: TGCAGCGTTGAAACCCCCCGGGGGCAAGAGACCCAGTACTTC. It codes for CSVETPRGQETQYF.

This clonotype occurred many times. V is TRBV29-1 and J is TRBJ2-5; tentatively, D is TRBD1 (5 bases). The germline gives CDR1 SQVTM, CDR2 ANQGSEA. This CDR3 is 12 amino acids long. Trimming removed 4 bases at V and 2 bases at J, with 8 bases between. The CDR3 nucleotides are TGCAGCGTTGGGGCAGGGCAAGAGACCCAGTACTTC. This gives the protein CSVGAGQETQYF. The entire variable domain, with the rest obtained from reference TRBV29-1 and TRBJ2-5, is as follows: SAVISQKPSRDICQRGTSLTIQCQVDSQVTMMFWYRQQPGQSLTLIATANQGSEATYESGFVIDKFPISRPNLTFSTLTVSNMSPEDSSIYLCSVGAGQETQYFGPGTRLLVL.

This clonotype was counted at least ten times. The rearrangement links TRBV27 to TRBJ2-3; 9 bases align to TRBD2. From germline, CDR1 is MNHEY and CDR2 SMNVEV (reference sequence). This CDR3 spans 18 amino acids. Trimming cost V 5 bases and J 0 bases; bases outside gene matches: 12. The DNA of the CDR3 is TGTGCCAGCAGTCCCCGCCCCAGAAGCGGGAGGAGCACAGATACGCAGTATTTT. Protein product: CASSPRPRSGRSTDTQYF.